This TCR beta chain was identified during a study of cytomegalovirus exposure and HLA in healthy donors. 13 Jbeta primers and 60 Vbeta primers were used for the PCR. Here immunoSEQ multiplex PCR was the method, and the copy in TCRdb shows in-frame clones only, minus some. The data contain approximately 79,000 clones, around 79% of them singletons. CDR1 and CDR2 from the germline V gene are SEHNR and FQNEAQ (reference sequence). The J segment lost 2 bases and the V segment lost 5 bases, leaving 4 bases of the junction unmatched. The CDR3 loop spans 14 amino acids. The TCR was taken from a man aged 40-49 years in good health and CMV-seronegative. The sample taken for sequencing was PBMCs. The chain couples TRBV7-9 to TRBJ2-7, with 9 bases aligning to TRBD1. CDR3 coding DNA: TGTGCCAGCAGCGGGACAGGGCGAGCCTACGAGCAGTACTTC. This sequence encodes CASSGTGRAYEQYF.